Following are 15 T cell receptor beta chains from one sample sequenced in a study of blood T cell repertoires in COVID-19. Assay used: immunoSEQ multiplex PCR; TCRdb lists only in-frame clones, some missing. Found here are some 120,000 clones, about 88% of them singletons; the top ten hold 1% to 1.5%. The sequencing sample was made of peripheral blood. The receptors come from a woman older than 75 with acute or convalescent COVID-19.

The gene calls are TRBV6-5 and TRBJ1-4; 9 bases fit TRBD1. The germline gives CDR1 MNHEY, CDR2 SVGAGI. J lost 5 bases, V lost 7 bases, and 8 bases had no gene match. This CDR3 has 15 residues. The CDR3 coding sequence is TGTGCCAGCAACGGACCCGGGACAGGGAATGAAAAACTGTTTTTT. Amino acids: CASNGPGTGNEKLFF.

This clone is medium-sized in the sample. This chain connects TRBV7-9 to TRBJ2-7, with TRBD2 as a possible D gene (6 bases). The CDR3 extends over 14 amino acids. The germline gives CDR1 SEHNR, CDR2 FQNEAQ (reference sequence). The V end was cut by 3 bases, the J end by 6 bases, with 15 bases between. For the CDR3, the DNA is TGTGCCAGCAGCTTGGGGGGAATCCTGTTCGAGCAGTACTTC. Protein product: CASSLGGILFEQYF.

The chain employs TRBV5-1 and TRBJ2-7, with TRBD1 identical over 10 bases. The CDR3 is made up of 14 amino acids. Germline CDR1 is SGHRS and CDR2 is YFSETQ. V lost 8 bases and J lost 1; bases outside the gene matches: 6. In nucleotides, the CDR3 is TGCGCCAGTGATCCGGGACAGGGGTCCTACGAGCAGTACTTC. Its protein product is CASDPGQGSYEQYF.

This clone was seen just once. J is TRBJ1-5 and V is TRBV21-1; the D segment call TRBD1 is taken from the table without a DNA check. TRBV21-1 is shown as a pseudogene. The CDR3 is 19 amino acids. The CDR3 coding sequence is TGTGCCAGCAGCTCCCAGGGGGGCGACAAGGATCGGTGGGGTCAGCCCCAGCATTTT. Its protein is CASSSQGGDKDRWGQPQHF.

The chain uses TRBV18 and TRBJ2-7; 8 nucleotides align to TRBD2. From germline, CDR1 is KGHSH and CDR2 LQKENI. The CDR3 totals 14 residues. V dropped 3 bases and J dropped 5; count of bases not matched to a gene: 6. In DNA, the CDR3 is TGTGCCAGCTCACCCCGGACTAGCAGCCACGAGCAGTACTTC. It codes for CASSPRTSSHEQYF.

The chain combines TRBV7-9 with TRBJ2-1; 10 bases match TRBD1. There are 16 residues in the CDR3. J was trimmed by 8 bases and V by 5 bases; bases with no gene match: 12. The germline CDR1 and CDR2 sequences are SEHNR and FQNEAQ (reference sequence). The CDR3 coding sequence is TGTGCCAGCAGCCTAATGACAGGGGGCTTTCTTGATGAGCAGTTCTTC. Its translation is CASSLMTGGFLDEQFF.

The chain has TRBV9 and TRBJ1-3; D is ambiguous. Per germline, CDR1 SGDLS and CDR2 YYNGEE. This CDR3 region has 15 residues. V was pared by 0 bases and J by 4 bases, with 11 bases between. CDR3 DNA: TGTGCCAGCAGCGTAGGCTCAACTCAAGGAAACACCATATATTTT. Translation gives CASSVGSTQGNTIYF.

The CDR3 protein is CASSQDQSREYNEQFF. The CDR3 nucleotides are TGTGCCAGCAGCCAAGATCAGTCGCGGGAATACAATGAGCAGTTCTTC. V and J are TRBV3-1 (or the pseudogene TRBV3-2) and TRBJ2-1; TRBD2 might be the D (6 bases). Germline CDR1 and CDR2: LGHDT and YNNKEL (reference sequence). The CDR3 loop spans 16 amino acids. Trimming stripped 0 bases from V and 4 bases from J, with 13 bases between.

The V gene is TRBV6-5, the J gene TRBJ2-5, with D maybe TRBD1 (6 bases). Germline CDR1 reads MNHEY; CDR2 reads SVGAGI. Trimming took off 7 bases at V and 1 base at J, with 13 bases between the two ends. The CDR3 is made up of 14 amino acids. CDR3 loop: CASNRDNFQETQYF. CDR3 nucleotides: TGTGCCAGCAATAGGGACAACTTCCAAGAGACCCAGTACTTC.

The chain's CDR3 is CASSLDTRTDTQYF. The CDR3 nucleotides read TGTGCCAGCAGTTTGGACACTCGCACAGATACGCAGTATTTT. This chain connects TRBV6-5 to TRBJ2-3, with D perhaps matching TRBD1 (5 bases). CDR1 is MNHEY, CDR2 SVGAGI, per germline. The CDR3 has 14 amino acids. V dropped 4 bases and J dropped 1 base, with 9 bases sitting between them.

The chain uses TRBV2 and TRBJ1-1, with 10 bases aligning to TRBD1. The V segment lost 6 bases and the J segment 7 bases; nucleotides outside the gene matches: 5. The CDR3 loop spans 13 amino acids. The germline gives CDR1 SNHLY, CDR2 FYNNEI. The CDR3 sequence: CASREGQGFEAFF. The CDR3 DNA sequence: TGTGCCAGCAGGGAGGGACAGGGGTTTGAAGCTTTCTTT.

The chain employs TRBV7-2 and TRBJ2-5; no reliable D call. V was trimmed by 1 base and J by 2 bases, leaving 5 bases between them. Germline V lookup: CDR1 SGHTA, CDR2 FQGNSA. There are 13 residues in the CDR3. The CDR3 nucleotides are TGTGCCAGCAGCTTAGGCAGACAAGAGACCCAGTACTTC. This sequence encodes CASSLGRQETQYF. Based on the CDR3 plus reference TRBV7-2 and TRBJ2-5, the full variable domain is GAGVSQSPSNKVTEKGKDVELRCDPISGHTALYWYRQSLGQGLEFLIYFQGNSAPDKSGLPSDRFSAERTGGSVSTLTIQRTQQEDSAVYLCASSLGRQETQYFGPGTRLLVL.

The rearrangement joins TRBV10-3 to TRBJ2-1; 7 bases line up with TRBD2. The CDR3 has 11 residues. Germline assignment: CDR1 ENHRY and CDR2 SYGVKD. The ends lost 10 bases at V and 5 bases at J; junction bases unmatched: 2. The CDR3 nucleotides read TGTGCCAGTGGGAGGGACAATGAGCAGTTCTTC. Its translation is CASGRDNEQFF.

The CDR3 DNA reads as TGTGCCAGTAAATGGGACAGGGAAAACACTGAAGCTTTCTTT. Amino acid sequence: CASKWDRENTEAFF. The V and J genes are TRBV2 and TRBJ1-1; 9 bases are a match to TRBD1. V shed 9 bases and J 2 bases; nucleotides not matched to a gene: 7. Germline CDR1 is SNHLY and CDR2 is FYNNEI. The CDR3 consists of 14 residues.

As for this clone: The same CDR3 arises from other DNA sequences in this sample as well. This chain uses TRBV5-1 with TRBJ2-3; TRBD2 matches at 16 bases. V dropped 7 bases and J dropped 1; count of bases not matched to a gene: 9. The CDR3 consists of 18 residues. CDR1 is SGHRS and CDR2 is YFSETQ in the germline V gene. CDR3 loop: CASSPGLAGGRGTDTQYF. The CDR3 DNA follows: TGCGCCAGCTCTCCGGGACTAGCGGGGGGGCGGGGCACAGATACGCAGTATTTT. The full variable domain, completed using reference TRBV5-1 and TRBJ2-3, is KAGVTQTPRYLIKTRGQQVTLSCSPISGHRSVSWYQQTPGQGLQFLFEYFSETQRNKGNFPGRFSGRQFSNSRSEMNVSTLELGDSALYLCASSPGLAGGRGTDTQYFGPGTRLTVL.